A selection of T cell receptor beta chains follows, all from one sample in a study of early T cells in non-severe SARS-CoV-2 infection. TCRdb used MiXCR to reprocess the 5' RACE reads, holding one entry per CDR3 protein. Of about 49,000 distinct CDR3 sequences listed, roughly 12% are singletons. Sequencing used whole blood, obtained at baseline. These receptor sequences come from an adult who was a healthcare worker with PCR-confirmed SARS-CoV-2 infection or an uninfected control (not recorded which). CDR3s include the opening cysteine and the closing phenylalanine or tryptophan. D genes are given only for firm matches. The size field is filled for only some rows; it gives once, few, many or a size class.

clone_size: .
d_call: .
v_call: TRBV7-2
j_call: TRBJ2-5
cdr3_aa: CASRPFGQTETQYF
cdr3_nt: TGTGCCAGCAGACCTTTTGGACAGACGGAGACCCAGTACTTC

clone_size: .
d_call: .
v_call: TRBV9
j_call: TRBJ2-7
cdr3_aa: CASSSTLYEQYF
cdr3_nt: TGTGCCAGCAGCTCAACGTTATACGAGCAGTACTTC

clone_size: .
d_call: .
v_call: TRBV3-1
j_call: TRBJ2-2
cdr3_aa: CASSQAGELFF
cdr3_nt: TGTGCCAGCAGCCAGGCCGGGGAGCTGTTTTTT

clone_size: many
d_call: TRBD1
v_call: TRBV6-2/TRBV6-3
j_call: TRBJ1-5
cdr3_aa: CASSYYFKPGQVVFVSNQPQHF
cdr3_nt: TGTGCCAGCAGTTACTATTTTAAGCCGGGACAGGTGGTATTCGTTAGCAATCAGCCCCAGCATTTT

clone_size: .
d_call: TRBD1
v_call: TRBV6-5
j_call: TRBJ1-2
cdr3_aa: CASSYGDRAYGYTF
cdr3_nt: TGTGCCAGCAGTTACGGGGACAGGGCCTATGGCTACACCTTC

clone_size: few
d_call: TRBD1
v_call: TRBV27
j_call: TRBJ2-7
cdr3_aa: CASRSLQGREYEQYF
cdr3_nt: TGTGCCAGCAGATCATTACAGGGGAGAGAATACGAGCAGTACTTC

clone_size: many
d_call: .
v_call: TRBV7-6
j_call: TRBJ1-4
cdr3_aa: CASSPGPPGGGEKLFF
cdr3_nt: TGTGCCAGCAGCCCGGGGCCCCCGGGGGGTGGAGAAAAACTGTTTTTT

clone_size: .
d_call: .
v_call: TRBV11-2
j_call: TRBJ2-7
cdr3_aa: CASSFRGNEQYF
cdr3_nt: TGTGCCAGCAGCTTTCGAGGGAACGAGCAGTACTTC

clone_size: many
d_call: .
v_call: TRBV12-3/TRBV12-4
j_call: TRBJ2-7
cdr3_aa: CASSAHGEQYF
cdr3_nt: TGTGCCAGCAGTGCCCACGGCGAGCAGTACTTC

clone_size: .
d_call: .
v_call: TRBV2
j_call: TRBJ1-5
cdr3_aa: CASSHDDGPNQPQHF
cdr3_nt: TGTGCCAGCAGTCATGATGACGGACCCAATCAGCCCCAGCATTTT

clone_size: .
d_call: TRBD1
v_call: TRBV4-3
j_call: TRBJ2-4
cdr3_aa: CASSPGGAAKNIQYF
cdr3_nt: TGCGCCAGCAGCCCAGGGGGTGCTGCCAAAAACATTCAGTACTTC

clone_size: .
d_call: TRBD2
v_call: TRBV20-1
j_call: TRBJ2-1
cdr3_aa: CSASGGRANYNEQFF
cdr3_nt: TGCAGTGCTAGTGGTGGGAGGGCCAACTACAATGAGCAGTTCTTC

clone_size: many
d_call: .
v_call: TRBV7-9
j_call: TRBJ2-3
cdr3_aa: CASSLAGAITSSDTQYF
cdr3_nt: TGTGCCAGCAGCTTAGCGGGGGCTATAACATCCTCAGATACGCAGTATTTT

clone_size: .
d_call: .
v_call: TRBV2
j_call: TRBJ1-4
cdr3_aa: CASTGGSTNEKLFF
cdr3_nt: TGTGCCAGCACCGGGGGCTCTACTAATGAAAAACTGTTTTTT

clone_size: few
d_call: .
v_call: TRBV27
j_call: TRBJ2-3
cdr3_aa: CASSLSRSGMDTQYF
cdr3_nt: TGTGCCAGCAGTTTATCGCGGTCGGGGATGGATACGCAGTATTTT

clone_size: .
d_call: .
v_call: TRBV7-2
j_call: TRBJ2-1
cdr3_aa: CASSLASNSYNEQFF
cdr3_nt: TGTGCCAGCAGCTTAGCTTCCAACTCCTACAATGAGCAGTTCTTC

clone_size: many
d_call: .
v_call: TRBV27
j_call: TRBJ1-3
cdr3_aa: CASSARQDSALFSGNTIYF
cdr3_nt: TGTGCCAGCAGTGCCCGGCAGGATTCCGCCCTTTTCTCTGGAAACACCATATATTTT

clone_size: .
d_call: TRBD1
v_call: TRBV28
j_call: TRBJ2-7
cdr3_aa: CASSQGAYEQYF
cdr3_nt: TGTGCCAGCAGTCAGGGGGCCTACGAGCAGTACTTC

clone_size: few
d_call: .
v_call: TRBV27
j_call: TRBJ2-7
cdr3_aa: CASSFLGAYEQYF
cdr3_nt: TGTGCCAGCAGTTTTCTCGGGGCCTACGAGCAGTACTTC

clone_size: few
d_call: .
v_call: TRBV7-2
j_call: TRBJ2-1
cdr3_aa: CASSPRTRTYNEQFF
cdr3_nt: TGTGCCAGCAGCCCGAGGACAAGAACCTACAATGAGCAGTTCTTC

clone_size: many
d_call: TRBD1
v_call: TRBV12-3/TRBV12-4
j_call: TRBJ2-5
cdr3_aa: CASSPTGTGVQETQYF
cdr3_nt: TGTGCCAGCAGTCCTACCGGGACAGGGGTTCAAGAGACCCAGTACTTC

clone_size: many
d_call: .
v_call: TRBV12-3/TRBV12-4
j_call: TRBJ2-3
cdr3_aa: CASSLRLGADTQYF
cdr3_nt: TGTGCCAGCAGTCTCCGACTAGGGGCAGATACGCAGTATTTT

clone_size: .
d_call: .
v_call: TRBV6-5
j_call: TRBJ2-1
cdr3_aa: CASSPTPRPPSYNEQFF
cdr3_nt: TGTGCCAGCAGTCCGACTCCCAGGCCGCCTTCCTACAATGAGCAGTTCTTC

clone_size: few
d_call: TRBD2
v_call: TRBV28
j_call: TRBJ2-1
cdr3_aa: CASSLGGNVAYGQFF
cdr3_nt: TGTGCCAGCAGTTTGGGAGGGAATGTGGCGTATGGGCAGTTCTTC

clone_size: few
d_call: .
v_call: TRBV2
j_call: TRBJ2-7
cdr3_aa: CASSAWEGGSEQYF
cdr3_nt: TGTGCCAGCAGTGCTTGGGAAGGGGGTTCCGAGCAGTACTTC

clone_size: .
d_call: TRBD2
v_call: TRBV6-5
j_call: TRBJ2-7
cdr3_aa: CASTSPSGRAYEQYF
cdr3_nt: TGTGCCAGCACCTCCCCGAGCGGGAGGGCCTACGAGCAGTACTTC

clone_size: many
d_call: TRBD1
v_call: TRBV2
j_call: TRBJ2-3
cdr3_aa: CASYGTVSPDTQYF
cdr3_nt: TGTGCCAGCTACGGGACAGTTTCTCCAGATACGCAGTATTTT

clone_size: few
d_call: TRBD2
v_call: TRBV6-1
j_call: TRBJ2-7
cdr3_aa: CASTRTSGSSYEQYF
cdr3_nt: TGTGCCAGCACCCGTACTAGCGGGTCCTCCTACGAGCAGTACTTC

clone_size: .
d_call: TRBD1
v_call: TRBV12-3/TRBV12-4
j_call: TRBJ1-5
cdr3_aa: CASSPGTGALNQPQHF
cdr3_nt: TGTGCCAGCAGTCCCGGGACAGGGGCCCTCAATCAGCCCCAGCATTTT

clone_size: few
d_call: .
v_call: TRBV7-2
j_call: TRBJ1-1
cdr3_aa: CASSSTGMRTEAFF
cdr3_nt: TGTGCCAGCAGCTCCACCGGTATGCGGACTGAAGCTTTCTTT

clone_size: .
d_call: .
v_call: TRBV10-2
j_call: TRBJ2-3
cdr3_aa: CASGRDTQYF
cdr3_nt: TGCGCCAGCGGCAGGGATACGCAGTATTTT

clone_size: .
d_call: .
v_call: TRBV11-2
j_call: TRBJ1-5
cdr3_aa: CASSLVGPNQPQHF
cdr3_nt: TGTGCCAGCAGCTTAGTCGGGCCGAATCAGCCCCAGCATTTT

clone_size: few
d_call: TRBD2
v_call: TRBV20-1
j_call: TRBJ2-7
cdr3_aa: CGAPGLAGATYF
cdr3_nt: TGCGGTGCCCCGGGACTAGCGGGAGCTACGTACTTC

clone_size: many
d_call: .
v_call: TRBV7-2
j_call: TRBJ2-5
cdr3_aa: CASFGGAGLQETQYF
cdr3_nt: TGTGCCAGCTTTGGAGGGGCAGGCCTCCAAGAGACCCAGTACTTC

clone_size: .
d_call: TRBD2
v_call: TRBV20-1
j_call: TRBJ2-1
cdr3_aa: CSARGTSVSEQFF
cdr3_nt: TGCAGTGCCCGAGGGACTAGCGTTTCTGAGCAGTTCTTC

clone_size: .
d_call: .
v_call: TRBV7-6
j_call: TRBJ2-3
cdr3_aa: CASSPGGGSDTQYF
cdr3_nt: TGTGCCAGCAGCCCAGGTGGCGGATCAGATACGCAGTATTTT

clone_size: few
d_call: .
v_call: TRBV24-1
j_call: TRBJ2-2
cdr3_aa: CATSETAAAGELFF
cdr3_nt: TGTGCCACCTCCGAGACAGCCGCCGCCGGGGAGCTGTTTTTT

clone_size: few
d_call: .
v_call: TRBV10-2
j_call: TRBJ1-5
cdr3_aa: CASSGSNLNQPQHF
cdr3_nt: TGCGCCAGCAGTGGCAGCAATCTTAATCAGCCCCAGCATTTT

clone_size: few
d_call: TRBD1
v_call: TRBV7-9
j_call: TRBJ1-1
cdr3_aa: CAGQGQSTEAFF
cdr3_nt: TGTGCCGGACAGGGGCAGAGCACTGAAGCTTTCTTT

clone_size: few
d_call: .
v_call: TRBV11-2
j_call: TRBJ2-4
cdr3_aa: CASTAVSRDSPSKNIQYF
cdr3_nt: TGTGCCAGCACCGCGGTGTCCCGTGACAGCCCTTCCAAAAACATTCAGTACTTC

clone_size: .
d_call: .
v_call: TRBV7-6
j_call: TRBJ2-1
cdr3_aa: CASSRDRGRINEQFF
cdr3_nt: TGTGCCAGCAGCCGAGATCGGGGGCGCATAAATGAGCAGTTCTTC